One sample yielded the 10 T cell receptor beta chains listed below, sequenced in a study of T cell responses to AZD1222 COVID-19 vaccine. Some clones are missing from TCRdb's copy, which holds only in-frame ones; the method was immunoSEQ multiplex PCR. This table holds 120,000 or so clones, around nine tenths found once. This material consisted of peripheral blood, taken on day 0 of AZD1222 vaccination. The receptors were gathered from an adult in good health.

The V call is TRBV7-9, the J call TRBJ2-6; 8 positions match TRBD1. The J segment lost 5 bases and the V segment lost 1 base, leaving 7 bases of the junction unmatched. The CDR3 is 17 residues long. Germline CDR1 reads SEHNR; CDR2 reads FQNEAQ (reference sequence). This chain's CDR3 is CASSLDQQGAWANVLTF. CDR3 nucleotide sequence: TGTGCCAGCAGCTTAGATCAGCAGGGGGCTTGGGCCAACGTCCTGACTTTC.

The chain carries TRBV15 and TRBJ1-5, with D unclear. Trimming stripped 3 bases from V and 7 bases from J, with 10 bases between. Per the germline V gene, CDR1 is LNHNV and CDR2 is YYDKDF (reference sequence). CDR3 length equals 13 residues. The CDR3: CATSSLRGQPQHF. CDR3 coding DNA: TGTGCCACCAGCAGTTTACGTGGGCAGCCCCAGCATTTT.

This chain uses TRBV6-5 with TRBJ1-2; D ambiguous. V was pared by 5 bases and J by 1 base, with 8 bases between. The CDR3 contains 13 residues. CDR1 MNHEY and CDR2 SVGAGI come from the germline V gene. The CDR3 here is CASSRSSNYGYTF. For the CDR3, the DNA is TGTGCCAGCAGTCGGTCAAGTAACTATGGCTACACCTTC.

The V call is TRBV5-1, the J call TRBJ2-7; D might be TRBD2 (5 bases). V was trimmed by 5 bases and J by 4 bases, leaving 16 bases between them. CDR1 SGHRS and CDR2 YFSETQ come from the germline V gene. The CDR3 contains 14 residues. CDR3 sequence reads: CASREHDGVYEQYF. The CDR3 coding sequence is TGCGCCAGCAGGGAACACGACGGGGTTTACGAGCAGTACTTC.

The chain joins TRBV29-1 to TRBJ1-2, with D hard to call. The CDR3 is 13 residues long. The V gene's germline CDR1 is SQVTM and CDR2 ANQGSEA. With 6 bases removed from V and 7 bases from J, the gap between germline ends came to 18 bases. The CDR3 DNA follows: TGCAGCGTCTCACGGAAGGGTGGCGTTGGCTACACCTTC. Its translation is CSVSRKGGVGYTF.

This clone was seen only a few times. V gene TRBV6-5 combines with J gene TRBJ1-4; TRBD1 matches 9 bases. CDR1 and CDR2 from the germline V gene are MNHEY and SVGAGI. After removal of 5 bases from V and 7 bases from J, the junction contained 5 bases not matched to a gene. The CDR3 runs to 14 residues. The CDR3 is CASSPGQGREKLFF. The DNA of the CDR3 is TGTGCCAGCAGTCCGGGACAGGGACGTGAAAAACTGTTTTTT.

This clone appeared once. The rearrangement joins TRBV28 to TRBJ1-5; possibly TRBD1 for D (5 bases). Germline V gives CDR1 MDHEN, CDR2 SYDVKM. The CDR3 length is 15 residues. The V end lost 4 bases, the J end lost 2 bases, and 12 bases lay between the germline ends. CDR3 sequence: CASSSTARGNQPQHF. The DNA of the CDR3 is TGTGCCAGCAGTTCCACCGCCAGGGGCAATCAGCCCCAGCATTTT.

The chain uses TRBV9 and TRBJ1-4, with D perhaps TRBD1 (5 bases). There are 12 residues in the CDR3. V lost 4 bases and J 8 bases, leaving 9 bases between the germline ends. Germline V gives CDR1 SGDLS, CDR2 YYNGEE. The CDR3 is CASSRGEEKLFF. The CDR3 DNA sequence: TGTGCCAGCAGCAGGGGAGAAGAAAAACTGTTTTTT.

The rearrangement joins TRBV7-9 to TRBJ2-5; 8 positions match TRBD2. CDR1 is SEHNR, CDR2 FQNEAQ, per germline (reference sequence). The CDR3 totals 15 residues. V lost 5 bases and J lost 1; bases outside the gene matches: 6. The CDR3 reads CASSGEGLVQETQYF. In DNA, the CDR3 is TGTGCCAGCAGCGGGGAGGGACTAGTCCAAGAGACCCAGTACTTC.

The CDR3 region has the DNA TGTGCCAGCAGTTTAACCCCAGGGGGAGGGATCAATCAGCCCCAGCATTTT. Translation gives CASSLTPGGGINQPQHF. The chain is built from TRBV28 and TRBJ1-5, with 7 bases that match TRBD1. The J segment lost 3 bases and the V segment lost 2 bases, leaving 10 bases of the junction unmatched. The germline gives CDR1 MDHEN, CDR2 SYDVKM. The CDR3 spans 17 residues.